Listed here are 13 T cell receptor beta chains from one sample, sequenced in a study of blood T cell repertoires in COVID-19 (dated by TCRdb to the early 2020s). Libraries were built with the immunoSEQ multiplex PCR assay. TCRdb obtained this table from immuneACCESS and retained in-frame rearrangements with V and J assigned. These tables miss some clones; where compared with another copy, unresolved V genes account for less than half of the shortfall, and the remainder is unexplained. Across this sample there are under 300,000 clones, with around four fifths seen only once. The ten biggest clones cover 4.5% to 7% of the sample. The sample comprised peripheral blood. These TCRs come from a man older than 75 with acute or convalescent COVID-19.

This sequence joins TRBV11-2 and TRBJ2-7; a weak D match, TRBD2 (7 bases). The CDR3 contains 15 residues. The germline V gene encodes CDR1 SGHAT and CDR2 FQNNGV. Trimming took 3 bases from V and 1 from J, leaving 13 bases between them. The CDR3 loop reads CASSLSGTFSYEQYF. CDR3 in DNA: TGTGCCAGCAGCTTGAGCGGGACATTTTCCTACGAGCAGTACTTC.

As to this clone: A read error may produce the germline difference seen at one junction end. This sequence joins TRBV6-5 and TRBJ2-7; TRBD2 matches 12 bases. CDR3 size: 15 residues. The germline gives CDR1 MNHEY, CDR2 SVGAGI. CDR3 in DNA: TGTGCCAGCAGTGACTCGGGACTAGCGGGTCTGCTGGAGTACTTC. It encodes CASSDSGLAGLLEYF.

This clone was observed a single time. The J gene is TRBJ2-5, the V gene TRBV19, with 10 bases that match TRBD2. Trimming at V came to 6 bases and at J to 2 bases, leaving 6 bases not matched to a gene. Germline loops: CDR1 LNHDA, CDR2 SQIVND (reference sequence). The CDR3 runs 15 residues. CDR3 bases: TGTGCCAGTAGCTGGACTAGCGGAATTCAAGAGACCCAGTACTTC. Translation: CASSWTSGIQETQYF. The variable domain in full, with the rest retrieved from reference TRBV19 and TRBJ2-5, is DGGITQSPKYLFRKEGQNVTLSCEQNLNHDAMYWYRQDPGQGLRLIYYSQIVNDFQKGDIAEGYSVSREKKESFPLTVTSAQKNPTAFYLCASSWTSGIQETQYFGPGTRLLVL.

V is TRBV7-9 and J is TRBJ2-1, with a weak D call TRBD2 (5 bases). The CDR3 spans 13 residues. Trimming left V 6 bases short and J 1 base short, with 7 bases between. Germline CDR1 SEHNR, CDR2 FQNEAQ (reference sequence). Here the CDR3 reads CASRTGSYNEQFF. The CDR3 DNA is TGTGCCAGCAGAACGGGGTCCTACAATGAGCAGTTCTTC. Combining the CDR3 with reference TRBV7-9 and TRBJ2-1 gives the whole variable domain DTGVSQNPRHKITKRGQNVTFRCDPISEHNRLYWYRQTLGQGPEFLTYFQNEAQLEKSRLLSDRFSAERPKGSFSTLEIQRTEQGDSAMYLCASRTGSYNEQFFGPGTRLTVL.

This clone turned up a few times. The chain couples TRBV15 to TRBJ2-3; 12 bases line up with TRBD2. Trimming cost V 9 bases and J 6 bases; bases outside gene matches: 7. The CDR3 has 14 amino acids. Germline CDR1 LNHNV, CDR2 YYDKDF (reference sequence). CDR3 amino acids: CATKTSGRSDTQYF. In DNA, the CDR3 is TGTGCCACAAAAACTAGCGGGAGGTCTGATACGCAGTATTTT.

This clone was seen a handful of times. V and J are TRBV5-1 and TRBJ2-3; weak D call: TRBD2 (6 bases). The CDR3 runs to 15 residues. Deletions cut 5 bases from V and 2 bases from J, with 15 bases between. Per germline, CDR1 SGHRS and CDR2 YFSETQ. In DNA form, the CDR3 reads TGCGCCAGCAGAAAAACGGGACTCACCACAGATACGCAGTATTTT. Its protein product is CASRKTGLTTDTQYF.

The genes are TRBV6-5 and TRBJ2-1; 12 bases line up with TRBD1. The CDR3 totals 14 residues. V shed 6 bases, J shed 13 bases, and the junction held 10 bases outside the gene matches. Germline CDR1 MNHEY, CDR2 SVGAGI. The CDR3 protein is CASSPPGTGGRQFF. CDR3 sequence (DNA): TGTGCCAGCAGCCCCCCCGGGACAGGGGGCCGACAGTTCTTC.

This clone was picked up a small number of times. This rearrangement joins TRBV5-1 to TRBJ1-6; the D is unclear. V was trimmed by 0 bases and J by 0 bases, leaving 10 bases between them. This CDR3 has 17 amino acids. Per germline, CDR1 SGHRS and CDR2 YFSETQ. The CDR3 DNA sequence: TGCGCCAGCAGCTTGGTGACTGGCCGCTCCTATAATTCACCCCTCCACTTT. Translation gives CASSLVTGRSYNSPLHF.

The chain couples TRBV10-2 to TRBJ1-1; possibly TRBD1 for D (5 bases). Germline-derived CDR1 and CDR2 are WSHSY and SAAADI. V was pared by 6 bases and J by 3 bases, with 17 bases between. This CDR3 is built from 15 residues. The CDR3 spells CASSPETLRDTEAFF. The CDR3 DNA reads as TGCGCCAGCAGCCCTGAAACTCTCAGGGACACTGAAGCTTTCTTT.

Concerning this clone itself: The sample carries other DNA sequences with the same CDR3. The genes are TRBV5-1 and TRBJ1-2, with TRBD1 as a possible D gene (5 bases). This CDR3 spans 14 amino acids. Germline V lookup: CDR1 SGHRS, CDR2 YFSETQ. The V gene lost 0 bases and the J gene lost 1 base, with 7 bases spanning the gap. In nucleotides, the CDR3 is TGCGCCAGCAGCTTGGGCCAGGGTAACTATGGCTACACCTTC. Its protein is CASSLGQGNYGYTF.

V and J are TRBV27 and TRBJ2-3; 14 nucleotides align to TRBD2. CDR1 is MNHEY and CDR2 is SMNVEV in the germline V gene (reference sequence). CDR3 length: 19 residues. The V gene end was trimmed by 6 bases and the J gene end by 1 base; junction bases not matched to a gene: 12. The CDR3: CASRFRDRGLAGGTDTQYF. CDR3 in DNA: TGTGCCAGCAGGTTCCGGGACAGGGGACTAGCGGGGGGCACAGATACGCAGTATTTT.

The rearrangement uses TRBV19 and TRBJ2-7; 8 bases fit TRBD1. This CDR3 has 15 residues. V was clipped by 8 bases and J by 3 bases; unmatched bases: 12. CDR1 is LNHDA, CDR2 SQIVND, per germline (reference sequence). For the CDR3, the DNA is TGTGCCAGTTCCAATACCATGACAGGGGACTACGAGCAGTACTTC. It specifies CASSNTMTGDYEQYF. The whole variable domain, filled in from reference TRBV19 and TRBJ2-7, reads DGGITQSPKYLFRKEGQNVTLSCEQNLNHDAMYWYRQDPGQGLRLIYYSQIVNDFQKGDIAEGYSVSREKKESFPLTVTSAQKNPTAFYLCASSNTMTGDYEQYFGPGTRLTVT.

This clone was seen more than once but under ten times. The gene calls are TRBV11-2 and TRBJ2-5, with 12 nucleotides matching TRBD1. Germline trimming cut 5 bases from V and 6 bases from J; bases unmatched to any gene: 13. Germline V gives CDR1 SGHAT, CDR2 FQNNGV. The CDR3 contains 17 residues. The CDR3 coding sequence is TGTGCCAGCAGCCCCCGGTCCGGGACAGGGGGCTGGAAGACCCAGTACTTC. It codes for CASSPRSGTGGWKTQYF.